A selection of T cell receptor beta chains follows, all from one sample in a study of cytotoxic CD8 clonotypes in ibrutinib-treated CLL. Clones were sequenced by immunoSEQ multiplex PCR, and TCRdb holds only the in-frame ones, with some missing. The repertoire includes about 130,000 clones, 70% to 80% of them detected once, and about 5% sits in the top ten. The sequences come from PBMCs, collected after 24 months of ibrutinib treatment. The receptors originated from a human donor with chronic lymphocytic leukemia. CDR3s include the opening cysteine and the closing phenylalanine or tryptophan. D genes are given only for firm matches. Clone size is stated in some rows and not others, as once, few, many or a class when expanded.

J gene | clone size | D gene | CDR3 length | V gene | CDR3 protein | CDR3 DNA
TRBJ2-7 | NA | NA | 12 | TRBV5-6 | CASSHRPYEQYF | TGTGCCAGCAGCCACCGCCCCTACGAGCAGTACTTC
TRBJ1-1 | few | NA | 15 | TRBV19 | CASRAGFTVNTEAFF | TGTGCCAGTAGGGCAGGGTTCACCGTGAACACTGAAGCTTTCTTT
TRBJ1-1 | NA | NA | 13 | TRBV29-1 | CSVEKTEGTEAFF | TGCAGCGTTGAAAAGACAGAGGGGACTGAAGCTTTCTTT
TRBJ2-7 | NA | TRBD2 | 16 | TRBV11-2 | CASSLGRLASSYEQYF | TGTGCCAGCAGCTTAGGCCGACTAGCGAGCTCCTACGAGCAGTACTTC
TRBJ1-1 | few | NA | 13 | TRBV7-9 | CASSGGGGTEAFF | TGTGCCAGCAGCGGCGGGGGTGGAACTGAAGCTTTCTTT
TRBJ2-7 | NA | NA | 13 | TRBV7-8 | CASSFGGSYEQYF | TGTGCCAGCAGCTTTGGGGGGAGCTACGAGCAGTACTTC
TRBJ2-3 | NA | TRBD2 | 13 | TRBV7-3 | CASSLAGINTQYF | TGTGCCAGCAGCCTAGCGGGGATAAATACGCAGTATTTT
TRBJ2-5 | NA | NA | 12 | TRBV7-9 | CASSPTQETQYF | TGTGCCAGCAGCCCCACACAAGAGACCCAGTACTTC
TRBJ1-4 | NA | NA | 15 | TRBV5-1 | CASSLGAADREKLFF | TGCGCCAGCAGCTTGGGCGCGGCCGATAGGGAAAAACTGTTTTTT
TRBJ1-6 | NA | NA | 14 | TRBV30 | CAWSGSSYNSPLHF | TGTGCCTGGTCGGGAAGCTCCTATAATTCACCCCTCCACTTT
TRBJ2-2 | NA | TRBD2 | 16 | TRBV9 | CASSVAGGGATGELFF | TGTGCCAGCAGCGTAGCTGGCGGGGGGGCCACCGGGGAGCTGTTTTTT
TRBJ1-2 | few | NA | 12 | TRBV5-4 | CASSLGRTGYTF | TGTGCCAGCAGCTTGGGCCGGACCGGCTACACCTTC
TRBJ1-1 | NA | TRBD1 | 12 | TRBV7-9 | CASSQQGAEAFF | TGTGCCAGCAGCCAACAGGGGGCTGAAGCTTTCTTT
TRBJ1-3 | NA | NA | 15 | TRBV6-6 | CASRLKGGSGNTIYF | TGTGCCAGCAGGCTGAAGGGGGGCTCTGGAAACACCATATATTTT